The 19 T cell receptor beta chains listed next were all sequenced from one sample in a study of tumor and adjacent non-tumor tissue in lung cancer. This sample's RNA came from whole unsorted tissue. TCRbeta libraries were built with three rounds of nested PCR, modified from ARM-PCR. TCRdb re-analysed the multiplex PCR reads in MiXCR, keeping a single row per CDR3 protein. The sample has some 120,000 distinct CDR3 sequences, approximately 71% seen once. What was sequenced was lung tumor tissue. The receptors here all came from a man younger than 40 with non-small cell lung cancer.

About this clonotype: A read error may explain this, as a much larger clone is one base away. This chain uses TRBV20-1 with TRBJ1-4; no clear D gene. Per the germline V gene, CDR1 is DFQATT and CDR2 is SNEGSKA (reference sequence). The CDR3 totals 13 residues. Trimming shortened V by 4 bases and J by 7 bases, and 13 bases separated the two germline ends. For the CDR3, the DNA is TGCAGTGCTACAGATTCTTGGGGTGAAAAACTGTTTTTT. This gives the protein CSATDSWGEKLFF.

Notes on this clonotype: A clone one base away is much larger, so this may be a read error. In nucleotides, the CDR3 is TGTGACAGCAGGGAGACAGACTCTGGAAACACCATATATTTT. It encodes CDSRETDSGNTIYF. The chain has TRBV6-5 and TRBJ1-3, with D perhaps matching TRBD1 (5 bases). This CDR3 has 14 residues. Germline V CDR1 and CDR2: MNHEY, SVGAGI.

As for this clonotype: A much more abundant neighbour one base away suggests this may be a read error. The chain is built from TRBV29-1 and TRBJ2-7; D is perhaps TRBD2 (5 bases). Germline values: CDR1 SQVTM, CDR2 ANQGSEA. The CDR3 is made up of 13 amino acids. V lost 7 bases and J lost 7, with 20 bases in between. The CDR3 sequence is CSDDSGSTLEQYF. The CDR3 DNA is TGCAGCGATGATTCGGGATCTACGCTGGAGCAGTACTTC.

The chain has TRBV7-3 and TRBJ2-7; D might be TRBD2 (6 bases). V dropped 5 bases and J dropped 5 bases, with 19 bases sitting between them. The germline V gene has CDR1 SGHTA and CDR2 FQGTGA. The CDR3 runs 15 residues. The CDR3 nucleotides read TGTGCCAGCAGCCCTCGGTTAGGGCGGGAAGACGAGCAGTACTTC. Residues: CASSPRLGREDEQYF.

Notes on this clonotype: A much larger clone differs by one base, so this may be a read error. V usage is TRBV12-3 or TRBV12-4 and J usage is TRBJ2-2; D could derive from TRBD1 or TRBD2 (5 bases each). The CDR3 spans 15 residues. CDR3 residues: CASSRNWGVPGELIF. Written as DNA, the CDR3 is TGTGCCAGCAGTCGTAATTGGGGCGTTCCCGGGGAGCTGATTTTT.

This sequence joins TRBV11-2 and TRBJ2-1; 12 bases agree with TRBD2. With 8 bases clipped from V and 7 bases from J, the junction kept 18 bases outside the gene matches. The CDR3 covers 18 residues. The germline gives CDR1 SGHAT, CDR2 FQNNGV. The CDR3 sequence: CASGSRLAGALARNEQFF. The CDR3 DNA follows: TGTGCCAGCGGCTCCAGACTAGCGGGAGCACTGGCGCGAAATGAGCAGTTCTTC.

This clonotype was seen many times. CDR3 residues: CSARDIYNSPLHF. Here the CDR3 DNA reads TGCAGTGCTAGGGACATTTATAATTCACCCCTCCACTTT. The V gene is TRBV20-1, the J gene TRBJ1-6; tentative D call: TRBD1 (5 bases). V lost 3 bases, J lost 4 bases, and 7 bases lay in between. This CDR3 comprises 13 residues. Germline loops: CDR1 DFQATT, CDR2 SNEGSKA (reference sequence).

Concerning this clonotype itself: This may come from a read error, since a much larger clone is one base off. The rearrangement links TRBV5-1 to TRBJ1-1; D gene unclear. Germline V gives CDR1 SGHRS, CDR2 YFSETQ. There are 13 residues in the CDR3. The DNA of the CDR3 is TGCGCCAGCAGCTTGGCCTTTGACACTGAAGCTTCCTTT. Translated: CASSLAFDTEASF. Together with reference TRBV5-1 and TRBJ1-1, the CDR3 gives the full variable domain: KAGVTQTPRYLIKTRGQQVTLSCSPISGHRSVSWYQQTPGQGLQFLFEYFSETQRNKGNFPGRFSGRQFSNSRSEMNVSTLELGDSALYLCASSLAFDTEASFGQGTRLTVV.

About this clonotype: A much bigger clone sits one base away, suggesting this may be a read error. The chain joins TRBV4-3 to TRBJ2-3; D is unresolved. CDR1 and CDR2 (germline): LGHNA, YSLEER. This CDR3 has 14 residues. In nucleotides, the CDR3 is TGCGCCAACAGCCAAGATCAGGGCACAGATACGCAGTATTTT. The encoded protein is CANSQDQGTDTQYF.

This clonotype was seen ten or more times. The chain carries TRBV5-4 and TRBJ1-1, with 9 bases fitting TRBD1. With V trimmed by 4 bases and J by 5 bases, 9 bases remained unmatched. Germline values: CDR1 SGHNT, CDR2 YYREEE (reference sequence). The CDR3 length is 15 residues. CDR3 coding DNA: TGTGCCAGCAGCCCGGACGGACAGGGGCATACTGAAGCTTTCTTT. This encodes CASSPDGQGHTEAFF. Full variable domain (remainder filled in from reference TRBV5-4 and TRBJ1-1): ETGVTQSPTHLIKTRGQQVTLRCSSQSGHNTVSWYQQALGQGPQFIFQYYREEENGRGNFPPRFSGLQFPNYSSELNVNALELDDSALYLCASSPDGQGHTEAFFGQGTRLTVV.

Ten or more counts support this clonotype. The CDR3 nucleotides read TGCGCCAGCAGCCAAGAGCGGGGTTGGGATACGCAGTATTTT. This codes for CASSQERGWDTQYF. The chain links TRBV4-1 to TRBJ2-3, with D perhaps matching TRBD2 (6 bases). CDR1 MGHRA and CDR2 YSYEKL come from the germline V gene. This CDR3 is built from 14 residues. Trimming cost V 0 bases and J 6 bases, with 10 bases left between them.

The J gene is TRBJ2-1, the V gene TRBV12-3 or TRBV12-4, with 7 bases fitting TRBD1. V gave up 6 bases and J gave up 9 bases; unmatched junction bases: 8. The CDR3 spans 13 residues. The CDR3 nucleotides read TGTGCCAGCAGCGGGACAGCGAAAGGTGAGCAGTTCTTC. Its translation: CASSGTAKGEQFF.

This chain connects TRBV5-1 to TRBJ2-3, with unresolved D. The CDR3 runs 16 residues. V lost 0 bases and J 2 bases, leaving 13 bases between the germline ends. The germline V gene encodes CDR1 SGHRS and CDR2 YFSETQ. The CDR3 is CASSLDPWENTDTQYF. CDR3 bases: TGCGCCAGCAGCTTGGATCCCTGGGAAAACACAGATACGCAGTATTTT. Variable domain in full (rest from reference TRBV5-1 and TRBJ2-3): KAGVTQTPRYLIKTRGQQVTLSCSPISGHRSVSWYQQTPGQGLQFLFEYFSETQRNKGNFPGRFSGRQFSNSRSEMNVSTLELGDSALYLCASSLDPWENTDTQYFGPGTRLTVL.

V and J are TRBV29-1 and TRBJ2-7; 10 bases fit TRBD1. This CDR3 contains 15 residues. Germline CDR1 SQVTM, CDR2 ANQGSEA. The DNA of the CDR3 is TGCAGTGCCACTCGGACGACAGGGGGCGTGGGTGAGCAGTACTTC. Its protein is CSATRTTGGVGEQYF.

Concerning this clonotype itself: This is likely a read error, given that the CDR3 carries no conserved phenylalanine or tryptophan at its end. This chain joins TRBV6-4 and TRBJ1-6; D possibly corresponds to TRBD1 (5 bases). Germline CDR1 and CDR2: MRHNA and SNTAGT. The CDR3 length is 15 residues. V lost 4 bases, J lost 9 bases, and 16 bases lay in between. The CDR3 protein is CASSAPGRGSSPLHL. The CDR3 nucleotides read TGTGCCAGCAGTGCGCCGGGACGGGGGTCTTCACCCCTCCACCTT.

This rearrangement joins TRBV24-1 to TRBJ2-7; TRBD1 matches 9 bases. Germline loops: CDR1 KGHDR, CDR2 SFDVKD. The CDR3 is made up of 14 amino acids. The CDR3 region is CTISRRDRAYEQYF. CDR3 nucleotide sequence: TGTACCATCAGTCGGCGGGACAGGGCCTACGAGCAGTACTTC.

This clonotype was recorded once. Compared with germline, one end of the junction differs, possibly owing to a read error. The chain links TRBV30 to TRBJ1-2, with 7 bases that match TRBD1. CDR3 length equals 13 residues. Looked up from germline, CDR1 is GTSNPN and CDR2 is SVGIG (reference sequence). The CDR3 nucleotides are TGTACCTGGAGTTCCACAGGGGACTATGGCTACACCTTC. This sequence encodes CTWSSTGDYGYTF.

This clonotype has a single count. The conserved final phenylalanine or tryptophan is absent from the CDR3, which likely points to a read error. The rearrangement joins TRBV11-2 to TRBJ2-2; D is unresolved. The CDR3 is 15 amino acids. Germline-derived CDR1 and CDR2 are SGHAT and FQNNGV. The CDR3 spells CAGSLSMVNTGELFS. Written as DNA, the CDR3 is TGTGCCGGCAGCTTAAGTATGGTGAACACCGGGGAGCTGTTTTCT.

The V and J genes are TRBV28 and TRBJ2-7; D unclear. Germline values: CDR1 MDHEN, CDR2 SYDVKM. The CDR3 is 12 amino acids. Here the CDR3 reads CTGSPHPYEQYF. In DNA form, the CDR3 reads TGTACCGGCAGTCCCCATCCCTACGAGCAGTACTTC.